This T cell receptor (beta chain) derives from a study of blood T cell repertoires in COVID-19. This clone was detected only a few times. Measured with immunoSEQ multiplex PCR; TCRdb has only the in-frame clones, and not every one. The sample gives approximately 110,000 clones, approximately 85% of which show up once; under 3.5% is in the top ten. Seattle participants joined during active infection and were tracked over time. CDR3 length: 12 residues. Trimming shortened V by 2 bases and J by 3 bases, and 6 bases separated the two germline ends. Looked up from germline, CDR1 is SGHNT and CDR2 is YYREEE (reference sequence).

The chain is built from TRBV5-4 and TRBJ2-7; the D is unclear. Input material: peripheral blood. The TCR sequence derives from a woman aged 80 or over with COVID-19, enrolled during active disease. CDR3: CASSLFIYEQYF. The CDR3, as DNA: TGTGCCAGCAGCTTATTCATCTACGAGCAGTACTTC.